The 6 T cell receptor beta chains reported below all come from one sample, sequenced in a study of blood T cell repertoires in COVID-19. Data came from immunoSEQ multiplex PCR; TCRdb stores just in-frame clones and leaves some out. The table includes about 140,000 clones, around 87% detected once. The material sequenced was peripheral blood. Receptors originate from a man aged 50 to 60 with active COVID-19.

The chain couples TRBV20-1 to TRBJ1-2; 12 nucleotides align to TRBD1. Germline V CDR1 and CDR2: DFQATT, SNEGSKA (reference sequence). The CDR3 length is 15 residues. Trimming at V came to 3 bases and at J to 4 bases, leaving 6 bases not matched to a gene. CDR3 in amino acids: CSASYPGQGAYGYTF. The CDR3 coding sequence is TGCAGTGCTAGTTATCCGGGACAGGGGGCCTATGGCTACACCTTC.

CDR3 amino acids: CASSFEGGANYGYTF. In nucleotides, the CDR3 is TGTGCCAGCAGCTTCGAGGGAGGAGCTAACTATGGCTACACCTTC. The rearrangement links TRBV5-4 to TRBJ1-2, with no clear D. CDR3 length: 15 residues. Germline V gene data show CDR1 as SGHNT and CDR2 as YYREEE (reference sequence). Between the trimmed V and J ends, which lost 2 bases and 0 bases, there was a span of 11 bases.

The chain has TRBV19 and TRBJ1-5; 9 positions match TRBD1. This CDR3 region has 13 residues. Trimming cost V 11 bases and J 0 bases; bases outside gene matches: 2. Germline V gene data show CDR1 as LNHDA and CDR2 as SQIVND (reference sequence). The CDR3 coding sequence is TGTGCCTCGGGACAGGGTAGCAATCAGCCCCAGCATTTT. Protein: CASGQGSNQPQHF.

The count of this clone is one. V is TRBV5-1 and J is TRBJ2-3; 8 bases agree with TRBD1. The CDR3 is made up of 14 amino acids. V lost 3 bases and J lost 5; bases outside the gene matches: 5. Per the germline V gene, CDR1 is SGHRS and CDR2 is YFSETQ. Here the CDR3 DNA reads TGCGCCAGCAGCTCACAGGGGGGCCTAGATACGCAGTATTTT. Translating gives CASSSQGGLDTQYF.

This clone was seen a handful of times. The chain joins TRBV19 to TRBJ1-4; D unresolved. The CDR3 contains 14 residues. Germline V CDR1 and CDR2: LNHDA, SQIVND (reference sequence). Trimming removed 3 bases at V and 10 bases at J, with 15 bases between. CDR3 coding DNA: TGTGCCAGTAGTATCCGGGGAGATCAAGGAAAACTGTTTTTT. Translation: CASSIRGDQGKLFF.

CDR3 sequence: CASSFKRGETQYF. The CDR3 nucleotides are TGTGCCAGCAGTTTTAAGCGGGGTGAGACCCAGTACTTC. The chain carries TRBV12-3 or TRBV12-4 and TRBJ2-5; 7 positions agree with TRBD2. The CDR3 spans 13 residues. V was clipped by 3 bases and J by 5 bases; unmatched bases: 3.